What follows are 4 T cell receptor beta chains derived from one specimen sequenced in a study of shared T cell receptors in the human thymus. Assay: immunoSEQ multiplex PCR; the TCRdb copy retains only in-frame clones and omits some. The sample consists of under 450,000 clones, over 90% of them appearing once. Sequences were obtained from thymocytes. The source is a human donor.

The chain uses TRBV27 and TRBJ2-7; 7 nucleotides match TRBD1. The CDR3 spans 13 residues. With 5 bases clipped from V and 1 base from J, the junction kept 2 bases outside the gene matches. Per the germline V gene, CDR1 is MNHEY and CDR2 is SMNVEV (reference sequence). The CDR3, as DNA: TGTGCCAGCAGTCCGGACAGGTCCTACGAGCAGTACTTC. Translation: CASSPDRSYEQYF.

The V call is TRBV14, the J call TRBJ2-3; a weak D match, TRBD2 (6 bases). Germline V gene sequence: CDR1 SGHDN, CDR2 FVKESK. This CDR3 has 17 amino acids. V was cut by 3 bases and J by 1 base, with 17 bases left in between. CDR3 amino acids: CASSQGTGTGGTDTQYF. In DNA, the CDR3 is TGTGCCAGCAGCCAGGGGACTGGAACAGGCGGCACAGATACGCAGTATTTT.

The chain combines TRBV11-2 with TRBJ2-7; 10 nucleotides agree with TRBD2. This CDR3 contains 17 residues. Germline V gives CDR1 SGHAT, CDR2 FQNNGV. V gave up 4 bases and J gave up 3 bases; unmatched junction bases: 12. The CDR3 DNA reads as TGTGCCAGCAGCTCGTCGGCTAGCGGGAGAGGTGGCTACGAGCAGTACTTC. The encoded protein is CASSSSASGRGGYEQYF. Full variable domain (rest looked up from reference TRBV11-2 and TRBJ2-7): EAGVAQSPRYKIIEKRQSVAFWCNPISGHATLYWYQQILGQGPKLLIQFQNNGVVDDSQLPKDRFSAERLKGVDSTLKIQPAKLEDSAVYLCASSSSASGRGGYEQYFGPGTRLTVT.

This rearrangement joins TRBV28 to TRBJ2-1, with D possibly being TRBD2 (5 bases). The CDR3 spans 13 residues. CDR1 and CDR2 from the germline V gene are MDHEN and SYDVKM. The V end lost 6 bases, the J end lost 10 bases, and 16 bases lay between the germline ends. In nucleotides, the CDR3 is TGTGCCAGCAGCCCCCTTCTGGCGGGCGAGCAGTTCTTC. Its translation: CASSPLLAGEQFF.